This record looks at one T cell receptor (beta chain) sequence and its context. No antigen is known for it. Germline V gene sequence: CDR1 DFQATT, CDR2 SNEGSKA (reference sequence). V was clipped by 0 bases and J by 4 bases, with 12 bases between them. The CDR3 is 14 amino acids. These data come from a study of T cell repertoires in aging, cancer and after chemotherapy. General study results and limits: Untreated cancer patients had significantly lower blood TCR diversity than age-matched healthy donors. In healthy donors, age-related TCR diversity loss mainly reflected lost richness. Immunological memory after chemotherapy cannot be judged from the repertoire data.

The template was genomic DNA from peripheral blood, not RNA. TRB rearrangements spanning V, D and J were amplified using mixed TRB-A/B primers. TCRdb reprocessed the multiplex PCR reads via MiXCR and lists one record per CDR3 protein. The sample holds about 2,900 distinct CDR3 sequences, over 25% seen once. The chain has TRBV20-1 and TRBJ2-5; weak D call: TRBD2 (6 bases). Sequencing was done on a sample of blood. This TCR was recovered from a human donor with a solid tumor. CDR3 region: CSAREASGVETQYF. In DNA form, the CDR3 reads TGCAGTGCTAGAGAAGCATCGGGAGTAGAGACCCAGTACTTC.